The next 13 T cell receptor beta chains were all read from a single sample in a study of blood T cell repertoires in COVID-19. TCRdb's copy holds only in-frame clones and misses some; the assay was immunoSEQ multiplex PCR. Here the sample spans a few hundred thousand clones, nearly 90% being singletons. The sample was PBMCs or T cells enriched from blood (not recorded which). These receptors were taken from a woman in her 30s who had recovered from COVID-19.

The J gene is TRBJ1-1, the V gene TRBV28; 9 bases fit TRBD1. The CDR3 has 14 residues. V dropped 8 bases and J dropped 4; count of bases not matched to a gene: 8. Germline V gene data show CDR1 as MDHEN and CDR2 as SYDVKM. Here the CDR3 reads CASGNRGRFTEAFF. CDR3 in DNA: TGTGCCAGCGGAAACAGGGGGCGATTCACTGAAGCTTTCTTT.

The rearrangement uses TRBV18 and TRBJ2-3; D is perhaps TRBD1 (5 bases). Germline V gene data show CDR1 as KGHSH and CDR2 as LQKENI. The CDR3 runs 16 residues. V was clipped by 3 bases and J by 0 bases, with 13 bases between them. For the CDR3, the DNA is TGTGCCAGCTCACCCCAAAGGGGAACTAGCACAGATACGCAGTATTTT. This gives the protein CASSPQRGTSTDTQYF.

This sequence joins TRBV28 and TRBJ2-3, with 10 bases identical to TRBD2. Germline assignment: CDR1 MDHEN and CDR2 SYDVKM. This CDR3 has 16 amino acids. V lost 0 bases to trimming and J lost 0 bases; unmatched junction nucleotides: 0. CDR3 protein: CASSLWTSGSTDTQYF. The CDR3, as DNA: TGTGCCAGCAGTTTATGGACTAGCGGGAGCACAGATACGCAGTATTTT.

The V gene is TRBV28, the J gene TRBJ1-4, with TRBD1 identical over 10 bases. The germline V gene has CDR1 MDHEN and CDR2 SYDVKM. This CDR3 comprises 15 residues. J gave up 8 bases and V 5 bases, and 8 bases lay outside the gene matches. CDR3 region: CASSPWDRGEEKLFF. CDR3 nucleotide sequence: TGTGCCAGCAGTCCATGGGACAGGGGAGAAGAAAAACTGTTTTTT.

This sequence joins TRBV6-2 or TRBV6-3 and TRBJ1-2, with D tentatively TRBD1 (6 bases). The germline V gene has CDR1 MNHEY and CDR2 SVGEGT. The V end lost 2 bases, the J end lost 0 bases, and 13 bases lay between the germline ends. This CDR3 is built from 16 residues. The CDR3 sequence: CASSYVPQGANYGYTF. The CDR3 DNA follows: TGTGCCAGCAGTTACGTCCCACAGGGTGCTAACTATGGCTACACCTTC.

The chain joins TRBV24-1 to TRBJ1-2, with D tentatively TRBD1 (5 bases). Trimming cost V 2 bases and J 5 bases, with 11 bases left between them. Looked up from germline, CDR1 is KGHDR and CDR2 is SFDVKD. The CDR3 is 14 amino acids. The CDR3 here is CATSDWEGRYGYTF. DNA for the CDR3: TGTGCCACCAGTGATTGGGAGGGGAGATATGGCTACACCTTC.

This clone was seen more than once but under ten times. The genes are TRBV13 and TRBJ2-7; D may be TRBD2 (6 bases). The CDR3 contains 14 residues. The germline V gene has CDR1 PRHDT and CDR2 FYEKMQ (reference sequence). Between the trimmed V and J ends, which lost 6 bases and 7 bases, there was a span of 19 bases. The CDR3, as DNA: TGTGCCAGCAGTCCGCAGGCGGGGCCCAGGGAGCAGTACTTC. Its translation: CASSPQAGPREQYF.

The CDR3 region has the DNA TGTGCCAGCAGCCGGACTGGCGGGTACAATGAGCAGTTCTTC. This gives the protein CASSRTGGYNEQFF. The chain carries TRBV7-3 and TRBJ2-1, with D tentatively TRBD2 (5 bases). Between the trimmed V and J ends, which lost 5 bases and 4 bases, there was a span of 12 bases. The CDR3 runs to 14 residues. Germline V gene sequence: CDR1 SGHTA, CDR2 FQGTGA.

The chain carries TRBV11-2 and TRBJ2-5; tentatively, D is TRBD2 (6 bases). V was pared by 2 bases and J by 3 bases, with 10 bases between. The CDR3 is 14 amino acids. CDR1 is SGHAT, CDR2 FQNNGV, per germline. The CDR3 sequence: CASSLLGEEETQYF. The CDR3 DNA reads TGTGCCAGCAGCTTATTGGGGGAGGAAGAGACCCAGTACTTC.

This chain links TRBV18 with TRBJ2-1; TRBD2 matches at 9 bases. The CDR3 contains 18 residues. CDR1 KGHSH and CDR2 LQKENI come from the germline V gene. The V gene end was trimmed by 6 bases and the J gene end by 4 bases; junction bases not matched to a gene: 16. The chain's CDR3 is CASSLLQTSGILYNEQFF. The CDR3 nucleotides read TGTGCCAGCTCCCTGCTACAGACTAGCGGTATACTGTACAATGAGCAGTTCTTC.

CDR3 nucleotide sequence: TGCGCCAGCAGCGCATCCCCCGGGACTACCAGCACCGGGGAGCTGTTTTTT. This translates into CASSASPGTTSTGELFF. The chain links TRBV5-1 to TRBJ2-2; 7 nucleotides align to TRBD2. Trimming took 4 bases from V and 4 from J; bases not matched to a gene: 13. CDR1 and CDR2 (germline): SGHRS, YFSETQ. The CDR3 sequence is 17 residues long.

The CDR3 here is CASSFAGTGYEQYF. The CDR3 DNA sequence: TGTGCCAGCAGCTTCGCCGGGACAGGGTACGAGCAGTACTTC. This rearrangement joins TRBV11-3 to TRBJ2-7; 9 bases line up with TRBD1. Germline CDR1 is SGHNT and CDR2 is YENEEA. This CDR3 comprises 14 residues. V trimming: 3 bases; J trimming: 4 bases; junction bases outside the gene matches: 4. Complete variable domain (other parts from reference TRBV11-3 and TRBJ2-7): EAGVVQSPRYKIIEKKQPVAFWCNPISGHNTLYWYLQNLGQGPELLIRYENEEAVDDSQLPKDRFSAERLKGVDSTLKIQPAELGDSAVYLCASSFAGTGYEQYFGPGTRLTVT.

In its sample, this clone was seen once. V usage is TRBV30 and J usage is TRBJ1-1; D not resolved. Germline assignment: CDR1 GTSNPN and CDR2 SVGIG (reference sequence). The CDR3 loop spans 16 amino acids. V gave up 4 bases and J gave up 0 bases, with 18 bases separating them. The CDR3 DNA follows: TGTGCCTGGACCCTCAAATCCGGGAGAATGAACACTGAAGCTTTCTTT. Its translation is CAWTLKSGRMNTEAFF.